The sequence of this T cell receptor (beta chain) was determined in a study of shared T cell receptors in the human thymus. The CDR3 loop spans 15 amino acids. The junction had 7 bases not matched to a gene; V was cut back by 5 bases and J by 6 bases. Germline CDR1 SGHDT, CDR2 YYEEEE. Clones were read by immunoSEQ multiplex PCR, and TCRdb kept only the in-frame ones, dropping some. The table shows 550,000 to 800,000 clones, with approximately 85% occurring only once. The same specimen was also included in a second study, on human thymus T cells. That source reports: Corrective heart surgery yielded resections, and these provided the thymus tissue. Repertoires from thymus and blood appeared to show biased V and J gene usage.

Sequencing used thymocytes. The rearrangement links TRBV5-6 to TRBJ2-1; 11 nucleotides align to TRBD2. This receptor was obtained from a girl younger than two with a congenital heart defect. The chain's CDR3 is CASRTPSGGCNEQFF. As DNA, the CDR3 is TGTGCCAGCAGAACCCCTAGCGGGGGGTGCAATGAGCAGTTCTTC.